This T cell receptor beta chain was captured by sequencing in a study of graft-versus-host responses after intestinal transplantation. Study as a whole: Recipients uniformly received anti-thymocyte globulin induction, followed by tacrolimus and steroids for 2 to 4 years.

Germline V gene sequence: CDR1 SGHTA, CDR2 FQGTGA. CDR3 length equals 15 residues. With 5 bases clipped from V and 8 bases from J, the junction kept 11 bases outside the gene matches. Notes on this clone: No antigen is known for it.

Profiling relied on immunoSEQ multiplex PCR, and the TCRdb table lists in-frame clones only, not all of them. Of 60,000 to 80,000 clones in the sample, roughly 88% were seen once. This receptor was obtained from a human donor who received an intestinal transplant. The input for sequencing was unstimulated CD8+ T cells sorted from spleen or lymph node cells, taken before intestinal transplant. This sequence joins TRBV7-3 and TRBJ2-1; 8 bases map to TRBD1. The CDR3 here is CASSPGQGSGDEQFF. The CDR3 nucleotides read TGTGCCAGCAGCCCAGGACAGGGTTCAGGGGATGAGCAGTTCTTC.